Listed below are T cell receptor beta chains from one sample, sequenced in a study of T cell responses to AZD1222 COVID-19 vaccine. The assay was immunoSEQ multiplex PCR, and TCRdb's table has in-frame clones only and misses some. The data show about 110,000 clones, 94% seen once. The sample in question was peripheral blood, obtained 28 days after the second AZD1222 dose. Receptor source: an adult who received the AZD1222 COVID-19 vaccine. The CDR3 runs from the conserved cysteine through the conserved F or W. The D gene is left open where the match is weak. Size values are once, few and many counts, or a class for expanded clones, and some rows have none.

j_call clone_size d_call v_call cdr3_nt cdr3_aa
TRBJ1-4 NA NA TRBV3-1/TRBV3-2 TGTGCCAGCAGCCAAGTTTTAGGGGAAAAACTGTTTTTT CASSQVLGEKLFF
TRBJ2-5 NA TRBD2 TRBV7-2 TGTGCCAGCAGCTTAAGGCGGGAGTACGAGACCCAGTACTTC CASSLRREYETQYF
TRBJ1-6 NA NA TRBV6-5 TGTGCCAGCAGCTACAGGGTGATGGCACCCCTCCACTTT CASSYRVMAPLHF
TRBJ1-1 NA NA TRBV5-6 TGTGCCAGCAGCGAAGCCATTCGTGACACTGAAGCTTTCTTT CASSEAIRDTEAFF
TRBJ2-3 NA NA TRBV6-5 TGTGCCAGCAGCTCAACGGTCTCAAGGGCAGATACGCAGTATTTT CASSSTVSRADTQYF
TRBJ2-7 NA TRBD2 TRBV12-5 TGTGCTAGTGCCCCCGGGACTAGCAACGAGCAGTACTTC CASAPGTSNEQYF
TRBJ2-5 once NA TRBV18 TGTGCCAGCTCACCACGAGGGGGAGAGACCCAGTACTTC CASSPRGGETQYF
TRBJ1-5 NA NA TRBV30 TGTGCCTGGAATCGACAACGTAATCAGCCCCAGCATTTT CAWNRQRNQPQHF
TRBJ2-7 once TRBD2 TRBV6-4 TGTGCCAGCAGTGACTCGCCCGGGACTAGCGCCTCCGAGCAGTACTTC CASSDSPGTSASEQYF
TRBJ2-1 once NA TRBV21-1 TGTGCCAGCAGCGAGCCAGGTTACAATGAGCAGTTCTTC CASSEPGYNEQFF
TRBJ1-2 NA NA TRBV4-1 TGCGCCAGCAGCCCTACGGGGACATCACATGGCTACACCTTC CASSPTGTSHGYTF
TRBJ1-1 NA NA TRBV29-1 TGCAGCGTTGAAGGCCAGTCGAACACTGAAGCTTTCTTT CSVEGQSNTEAFF
TRBJ2-7 NA NA TRBV11-2 TGTGCCAGCAACTTGGGTGCGAGTTTGGAAGGTCTGGGCGAGCAGTACTTC CASNLGASLEGLGEQYF
TRBJ1-2 NA NA TRBV28 TGTGCCAGCAGTACCCGAACCGGGCATACCTTC CASSTRTGHTF
TRBJ1-5 NA TRBD1 TRBV7-9 TGTGCCAGCAGCTTTTCAGGGGGCGCGATTGGTCAGCCCCAGCATTTT CASSFSGGAIGQPQHF
TRBJ1-2 NA TRBD1 TRBV6-5 TGTGCCAGCACCCTACAGGGGGTTGGCTATGGCTACACCTTC CASTLQGVGYGYTF
TRBJ2-1 NA TRBD2 TRBV7-2 TGTGCCAGCAGCCCCACGGCGGGAGGGCGCCTCAATGAGCAGTTCTTC CASSPTAGGRLNEQFF
TRBJ1-5 NA NA TRBV19 TGTGCCAGTAGTGTCGCAGCTAATCAGCCCCAGCATTTT CASSVAANQPQHF
TRBJ2-7 NA TRBD1 TRBV7-2 TGTGCCAGCAGTTTCCCGGACAGGGGTACCTACGAGCAGTACTTC CASSFPDRGTYEQYF
TRBJ2-3 NA TRBD2 TRBV28 TGTGCCAGCAGTTTCGGGAGCGGGAGGCAGACAGATACGCAGTATTTT CASSFGSGRQTDTQYF
TRBJ1-1 NA NA TRBV27 TGTGCCAGCAGTTTTCTCCCCGTGAACACTGAAGCTTTCTTT CASSFLPVNTEAFF
TRBJ2-5 once TRBD1 TRBV9 TGTGCCAGCAGCCCACACAGGGGCCAAGAGACCCAGTACTTC CASSPHRGQETQYF
TRBJ1-6 NA NA TRBV5-4 TGTGCCAGCAGCTTGGGACAGTACTCACCCCTCCACTTT CASSLGQYSPLHF
TRBJ2-7 NA NA TRBV27 TGTGCCAGCAGTTACGGGACTTCCTACGAGCAGTACTTC CASSYGTSYEQYF
TRBJ1-5 NA NA TRBV3-1/TRBV3-2 TGTGCCAGCAGCCTTGGCGGGGGTAATCAGCCCCAGCATTTT CASSLGGGNQPQHF
TRBJ2-7 NA TRBD2 TRBV5-1 TGCGCCAGCAGCCTGAACAGCGGGAGGTACGAGCAGTACTTC CASSLNSGRYEQYF
TRBJ1-4 few NA TRBV3-1/TRBV3-2 TGTGCCAGCAGCCAAGATCGAGGCTGGGCAACTAATGAAAAACTGTTTTTT CASSQDRGWATNEKLFF
TRBJ1-5 NA NA TRBV19 TGTGCCAGTAGTATCTGGTCGGACCCCAATCAGCCCCAGCATTTT CASSIWSDPNQPQHF
TRBJ2-1 once TRBD2 TRBV5-4 TGTGCCAGCAGCCGGGACTACACTGAGCAGTTCTTC CASSRDYTEQFF
TRBJ2-7 NA NA TRBV2 TGTGCCAGCATAGGGTACGAGCAGTACTTC CASIGYEQYF
TRBJ2-7 NA NA TRBV15 TGTGCCACCAGCAGGGCACTACAGGGAACGGGCGAGCAGTACTTC CATSRALQGTGEQYF
TRBJ1-2 NA TRBD1 TRBV18 TGTGCCAGCTCACCTCCCGGACAGGGTAACTATGGCTACACCTTC CASSPPGQGNYGYTF
TRBJ1-6 NA NA TRBV6-5 TGTGCCAGCAGTTTGGGACGGACCCATTCACCCCTCCACTTT CASSLGRTHSPLHF
TRBJ2-2 NA NA TRBV6-2/TRBV6-3 TGTGCCAGCAGTACACCGTCTCGAGGCGGGGAGCTGTTTTTT CASSTPSRGGELFF
TRBJ1-5 NA NA TRBV6-5 TGTGCCAGCAGCCTTATGGGGGGGAAGCATCAGCCCCAGCATTTT CASSLMGGKHQPQHF
TRBJ1-2 NA NA TRBV3-1/TRBV3-2 TGTGCCAGCAGCCAAGGGGGTAACTATGGCTACACCTTC CASSQGGNYGYTF
TRBJ1-2 NA NA TRBV19 TGTGCCAGTAGTATAGAACAGGGACAACTTTATGGCTACACCTTC CASSIEQGQLYGYTF
TRBJ1-4 NA NA TRBV5-8 TGTGCCAGCAGCTTGGCCTGGGGGCGAGCTAATGAAAAACTGTTTTTT CASSLAWGRANEKLFF
TRBJ2-7 NA NA TRBV2 TGTGCCAGCAGTGGTGGGAGATCGGCTGAGCAGTACTTC CASSGGRSAEQYF
TRBJ1-3 NA NA TRBV19 TGTGCCAGTAGTATTGGGGTGAGCTCTGGAAACACCATATATTTT CASSIGVSSGNTIYF
TRBJ1-6 NA TRBD1 TRBV7-9 TGTGCCAGCAGCGCGGACAGGATGAATTCACCCCTCCACTTT CASSADRMNSPLHF
TRBJ2-3 NA NA TRBV6-1 TGTGCCAGCAGTGAAGGGCAGCGAGACGGGCGAGATACGCAGTATTTT CASSEGQRDGRDTQYF
TRBJ1-2 NA NA TRBV19 TGTGCCAGTAGTATATCCCTTAACTATGGCTACACCTTC CASSISLNYGYTF
TRBJ2-2 once TRBD2 TRBV11-3 TGTGCCAGCAGCTTATCGCGGGGGACCGGGGAGCTGTTTTTT CASSLSRGTGELFF
TRBJ2-2 NA NA TRBV5-1 TGCGCCAGCAGCTTGGAGCATGGCGGGGGCCCCGGGGAGCTGTTTTTT CASSLEHGGGPGELFF
TRBJ1-1 NA NA TRBV2 TGTGCCAGCAGTCAAAGAGGGTATGGCACTGAAGCTTTCTTT CASSQRGYGTEAFF
TRBJ1-5 NA TRBD1 TRBV28 TGTGCCAGCAGTTTAATCAGGTCGCCGGGGACAGGGATTTTAAATCAGCCCCAGCATTTT CASSLIRSPGTGILNQPQHF
TRBJ1-2 few NA TRBV19 TGTGCCAGTAGTCCCCCCGGACAATACGCTCCCTCTAACTATGGCTACACCTTC CASSPPGQYAPSNYGYTF
TRBJ1-5 NA TRBD1 TRBV27 TGTGCCAGCAGTTTGACAGGGGGCAATCAGCCCCAGCATTTT CASSLTGGNQPQHF
TRBJ1-1 NA NA TRBV11-2 TGTGCCAGCAGCTTAGGACGTGAAGCTTTCTTT CASSLGREAFF
TRBJ1-4 NA TRBD1 TRBV25-1 TGTGCCAGCGGAGCGGGCGGGACAGGGAATGAAAAACTGTTTTTT CASGAGGTGNEKLFF
TRBJ2-7 NA NA TRBV27 TGTGCCAGCAGTTTTTTGCCCTACAGCGAGCAGTACTTC CASSFLPYSEQYF
TRBJ1-1 NA NA TRBV11-2 TGTGCCAGCAGCTTCGCAGGGGTCACTGAAGCTTTCTTT CASSFAGVTEAFF
TRBJ1-2 NA NA TRBV28 TGTGCCAGCATTGGACTTAACTATGGCTACACCTTC CASIGLNYGYTF
TRBJ2-7 NA TRBD2 TRBV7-8 TGTGCCAGCAGCTTAAGCGGTAGTCCGGGACTAGCGGGTAACGAGCAGTACTTC CASSLSGSPGLAGNEQYF
TRBJ1-4 NA TRBD1 TRBV28 TGTGCCAGCACACCAACAGGGGTAGGCAAACTGTTTTTT CASTPTGVGKLFF
TRBJ1-3 NA NA TRBV5-5 TGTGCCAGCAGCGAGGGTGCGAGGAGTGGAAACACCATATATTTT CASSEGARSGNTIYF
TRBJ2-7 few NA TRBV6-1 TGTGCCAGCAGTGAAATGGAGGCAGGCGTGTCGATCGAGCAGTACTTC CASSEMEAGVSIEQYF
TRBJ2-2 NA TRBD1 TRBV5-1 TGCGCCAGCAGCTTGGCCGGACCAGGGGGCGGGGAGCTGTTTTTT CASSLAGPGGGELFF
TRBJ1-2 NA NA TRBV10-3 TGTGCCATCAGTGAGTTCGTGGATCCCGCTAACTATGGCTACACCTTC CAISEFVDPANYGYTF